This T cell receptor (beta chain) was retrieved from a study of post-analysis software for immune sequencing data. A word on this clonotype: Its antigen is currently unknown.

The CDR3 consists of 17 residues. V dropped 1 base and J dropped 3; count of bases not matched to a gene: 7. Looked up from germline, CDR1 is DFQATT and CDR2 is SNEGSKA (reference sequence). Study observations and caveats: Normalized Chao1 diversity was significantly lower in multiple sclerosis patients than in controls. By F measure, strong co-clustering occurred among samples prepared in the same batch. The five TRBV segments detected at higher frequency in patients than in controls included TRBV5-6, TRBV5-1 and TRBV20-1.

Prepared TCR beta cDNA libraries contained unique molecular identifiers. Input populations of about 0.95 to 10 million T cells gave rise to 500,000 or so cDNA molecules. In TCRdb, the PCR reads were re-called with MiXCR into one record per CDR3 protein. The data show about half a million distinct CDR3 sequences, with around 40% seen just once and roughly an eighth held by the top ten. The origin of this receptor is a girl aged 5-17 years with multiple sclerosis. This sequence joins TRBV20-1 and TRBJ2-6, with TRBD1 matching over 9 bases. The sequencing sample was made of blood. The CDR3 sequence is CSARAGTGYFGANVLTF. The CDR3 bases are TGCAGTGCTAGAGCGGGGACAGGGTATTTTGGGGCCAACGTCCTGACTTTC.